The sequence of this T cell receptor beta chain was determined in a study of T cells in Graves' hyperthyroidism and ophthalmopathy. Amplified TCR beta CDR3 regions derived from RNA transcripts. During a first-round RT-PCR of the TCR CDR3, the HTBI primer set was used. TCRdb re-called the multiplex PCR reads through MiXCR, storing one row per CDR3 protein. The table records around 610,000 distinct CDR3 sequences, under 15% of them present only once. This CDR3 has 14 residues. V was pared by 5 bases and J by 8 bases, with 10 bases of the junction left unmatched. Looked up from germline, CDR1 is SEHNR and CDR2 is FQNEAQ (reference sequence). Ophthalmopathy in the patients scored at least 3 on Clinical Activity Score and at least 4 on NOSPECS grade, lasting under 3 months. Uncontrolled infections, other autoimmune diseases, pregnancy or lactation led to exclusion of patients. The diagnoses drew upon clinical symptoms, serum thyroxine and TRAb, thyroid ultrasound and orbital computed tomography. Around 10 ml fresh peripheral blood yielded the PBMCs.

This clonotype was observed a few times. This TCR was sampled from a middle-aged woman with Graves' ophthalmopathy. Sequencing used blood. The chain employs TRBV7-9 and TRBJ1-2; 8 bases are a match to TRBD1. CDR3 protein: CASSPRQGPAGYTF. The CDR3 region has the DNA TGTGCCAGCAGCCCCAGACAGGGGCCGGCGGGCTACACCTTC.